This T cell receptor beta chain was sequenced in a study of T cells after yellow fever vaccination. 5'RACE template switching added a universal primer site and UMIs to TCR cDNA. TCRdb ran MiXCR on the 5' RACE reads and lists one entry per CDR3 protein. The sample has around 350,000 distinct CDR3 sequences; roughly 10% are singletons. This clonotype was picked up a small number of times. Trimming removed 0 bases from V and 4 bases from J, with 6 bases in between. Per germline, CDR1 MNHEY and CDR2 SVGAGI. The length of the CDR3 is 13 residues. The sequencing used PBMCs, collected on the day of the first yellow fever vaccination. This sequence joins TRBV6-5 and TRBJ1-1; no definite D call. The TCR was taken from a man aged 18 to 29 who received the YFV17D yellow fever vaccine. CDR3 sequence: CASSYSRRTEAFF. In DNA, the CDR3 is TGTGCCAGCAGTTACTCGAGACGCACTGAAGCTTTCTTT.